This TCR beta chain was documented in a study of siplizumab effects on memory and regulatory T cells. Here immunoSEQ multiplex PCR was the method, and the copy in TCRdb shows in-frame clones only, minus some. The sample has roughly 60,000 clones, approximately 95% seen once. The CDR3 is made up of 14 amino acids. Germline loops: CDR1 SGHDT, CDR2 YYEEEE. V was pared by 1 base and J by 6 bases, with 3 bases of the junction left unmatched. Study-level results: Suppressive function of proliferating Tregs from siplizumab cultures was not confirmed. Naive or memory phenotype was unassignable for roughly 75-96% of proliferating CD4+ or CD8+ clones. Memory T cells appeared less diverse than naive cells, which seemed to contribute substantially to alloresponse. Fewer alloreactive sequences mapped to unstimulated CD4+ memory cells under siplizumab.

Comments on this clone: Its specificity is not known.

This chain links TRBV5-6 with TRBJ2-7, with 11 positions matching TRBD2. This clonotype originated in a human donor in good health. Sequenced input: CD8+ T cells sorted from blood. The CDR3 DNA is TGTGCCAGCAGCTTGCTAGCGGGGGGTCCCGAGCAGTACTTC. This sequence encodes CASSLLAGGPEQYF.